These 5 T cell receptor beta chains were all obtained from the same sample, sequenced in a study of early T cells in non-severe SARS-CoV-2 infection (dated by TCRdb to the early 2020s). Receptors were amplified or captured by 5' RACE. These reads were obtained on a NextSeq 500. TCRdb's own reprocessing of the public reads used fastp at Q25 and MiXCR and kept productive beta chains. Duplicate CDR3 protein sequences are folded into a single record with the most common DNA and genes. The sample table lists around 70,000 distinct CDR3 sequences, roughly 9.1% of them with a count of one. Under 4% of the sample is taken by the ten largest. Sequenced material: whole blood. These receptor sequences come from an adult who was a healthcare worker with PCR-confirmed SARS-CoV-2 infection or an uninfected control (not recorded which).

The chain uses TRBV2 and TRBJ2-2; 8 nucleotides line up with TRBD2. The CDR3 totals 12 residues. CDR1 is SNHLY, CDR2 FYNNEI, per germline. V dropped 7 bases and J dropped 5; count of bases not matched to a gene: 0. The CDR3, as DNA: TGTGCCAGCATAGCGGGGACCGGGGAGCTGTTTTTT. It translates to CASIAGTGELFF.

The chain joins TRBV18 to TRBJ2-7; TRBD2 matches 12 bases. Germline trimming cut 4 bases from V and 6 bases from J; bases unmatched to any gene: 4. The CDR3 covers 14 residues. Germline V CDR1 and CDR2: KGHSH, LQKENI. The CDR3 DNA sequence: TGTGCCAGCTCACGACTAGCGGGAGCGAGCGAGCAGTACTTC. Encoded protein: CASSRLAGASEQYF.

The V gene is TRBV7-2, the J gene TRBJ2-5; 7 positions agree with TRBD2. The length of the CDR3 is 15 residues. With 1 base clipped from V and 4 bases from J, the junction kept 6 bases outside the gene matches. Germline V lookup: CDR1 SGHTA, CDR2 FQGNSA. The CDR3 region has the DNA TGTGCCAGCAGCTTAGTTTCCGCGGGAGCAGAGACCCAGTACTTC. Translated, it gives CASSLVSAGAETQYF. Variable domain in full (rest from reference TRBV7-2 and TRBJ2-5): GAGVSQSPSNKVTEKGKDVELRCDPISGHTALYWYRQSLGQGLEFLIYFQGNSAPDKSGLPSDRFSAERTGGSVSTLTIQRTQQEDSAVYLCASSLVSAGAETQYFGPGTRLLVL.

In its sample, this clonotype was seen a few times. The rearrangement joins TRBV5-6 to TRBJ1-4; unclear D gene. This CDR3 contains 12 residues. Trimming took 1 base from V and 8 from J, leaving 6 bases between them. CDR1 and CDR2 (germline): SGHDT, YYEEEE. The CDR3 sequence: CASSLYDEKLFF. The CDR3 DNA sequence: TGTGCCAGCAGCTTGTATGACGAAAAACTGTTTTTT.

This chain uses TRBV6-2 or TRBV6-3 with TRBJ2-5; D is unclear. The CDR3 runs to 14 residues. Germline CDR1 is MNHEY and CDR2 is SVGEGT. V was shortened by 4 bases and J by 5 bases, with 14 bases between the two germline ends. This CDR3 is CASSSRVWVETQYF. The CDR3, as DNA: TGTGCCAGCAGTTCCCGGGTTTGGGTTGAGACCCAGTACTTC.